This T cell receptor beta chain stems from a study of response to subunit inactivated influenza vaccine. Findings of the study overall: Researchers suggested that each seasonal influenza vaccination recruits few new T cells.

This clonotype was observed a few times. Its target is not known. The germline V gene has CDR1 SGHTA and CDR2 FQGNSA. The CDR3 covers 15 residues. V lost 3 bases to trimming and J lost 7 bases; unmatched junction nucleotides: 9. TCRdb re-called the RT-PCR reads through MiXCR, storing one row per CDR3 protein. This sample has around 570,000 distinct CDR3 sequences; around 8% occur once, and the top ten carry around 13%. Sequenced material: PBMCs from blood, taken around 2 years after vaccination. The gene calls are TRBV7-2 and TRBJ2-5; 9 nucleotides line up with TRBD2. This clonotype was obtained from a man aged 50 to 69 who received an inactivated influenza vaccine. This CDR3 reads CASSLSGGSKGTQYF. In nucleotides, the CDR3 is TGTGCCAGCAGCTTGAGCGGGGGGTCCAAAGGGACCCAGTACTTC. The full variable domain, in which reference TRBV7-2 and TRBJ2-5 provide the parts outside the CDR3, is GAGVSQSPSNKVTEKGKDVELRCDPISGHTALYWYRQSLGQGLEFLIYFQGNSAPDKSGLPSDRFSAERTGGSVSTLTIQRTQQEDSAVYLCASSLSGGSKGTQYFGPGTRLLVL.